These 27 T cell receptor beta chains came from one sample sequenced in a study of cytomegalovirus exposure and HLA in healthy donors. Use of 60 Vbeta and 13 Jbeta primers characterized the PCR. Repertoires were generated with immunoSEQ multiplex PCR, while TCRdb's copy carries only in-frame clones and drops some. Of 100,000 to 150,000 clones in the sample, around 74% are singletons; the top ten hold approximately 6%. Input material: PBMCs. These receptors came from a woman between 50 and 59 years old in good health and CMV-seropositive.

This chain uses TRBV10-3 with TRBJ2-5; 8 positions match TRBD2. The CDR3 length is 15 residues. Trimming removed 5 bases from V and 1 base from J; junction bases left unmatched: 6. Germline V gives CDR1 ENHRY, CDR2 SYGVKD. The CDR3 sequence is CAISPSGGAQETQYF. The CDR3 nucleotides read TGTGCCATCAGTCCTTCCGGGGGGGCCCAAGAGACCCAGTACTTC.

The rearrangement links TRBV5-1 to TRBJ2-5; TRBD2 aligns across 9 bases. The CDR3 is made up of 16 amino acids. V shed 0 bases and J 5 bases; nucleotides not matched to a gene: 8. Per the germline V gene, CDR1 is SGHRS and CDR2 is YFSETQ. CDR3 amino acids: CASSLVASGEAETQYF. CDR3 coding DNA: TGCGCCAGCAGCTTGGTGGCTAGCGGGGAGGCGGAGACCCAGTACTTC.

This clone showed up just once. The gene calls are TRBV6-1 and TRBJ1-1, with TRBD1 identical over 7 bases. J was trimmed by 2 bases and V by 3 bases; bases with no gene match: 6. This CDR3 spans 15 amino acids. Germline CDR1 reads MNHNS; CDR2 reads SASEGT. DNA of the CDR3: TGTGCCAGCAGTGATCGACAGGGCAGCAACACTGAAGCTTTCTTT. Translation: CASSDRQGSNTEAFF.

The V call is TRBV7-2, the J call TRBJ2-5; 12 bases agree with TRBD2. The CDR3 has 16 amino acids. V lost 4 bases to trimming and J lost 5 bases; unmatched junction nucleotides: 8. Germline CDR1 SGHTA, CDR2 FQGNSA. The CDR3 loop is CASSSATSGGWETQYF. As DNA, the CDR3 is TGTGCCAGCAGCTCCGCCACTAGCGGGGGGTGGGAGACCCAGTACTTC. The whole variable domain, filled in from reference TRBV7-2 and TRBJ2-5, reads GAGVSQSPSNKVTEKGKDVELRCDPISGHTALYWYRQSLGQGLEFLIYFQGNSAPDKSGLPSDRFSAERTGGSVSTLTIQRTQQEDSAVYLCASSSATSGGWETQYFGPGTRLLVL.

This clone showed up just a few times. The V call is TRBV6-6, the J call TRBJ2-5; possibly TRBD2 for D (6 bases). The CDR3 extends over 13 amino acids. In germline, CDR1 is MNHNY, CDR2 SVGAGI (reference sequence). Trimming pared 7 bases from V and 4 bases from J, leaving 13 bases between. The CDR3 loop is CASMGRGTETQYF. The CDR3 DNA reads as TGTGCCAGCATGGGACGGGGGACAGAGACCCAGTACTTC.

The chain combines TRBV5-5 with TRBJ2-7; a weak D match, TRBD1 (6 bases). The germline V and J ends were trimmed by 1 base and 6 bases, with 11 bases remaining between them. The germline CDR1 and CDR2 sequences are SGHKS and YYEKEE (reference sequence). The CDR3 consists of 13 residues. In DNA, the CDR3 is TGTGCCAGCAGCTTGCTAACAGGGATCGAGCAGTACTTC. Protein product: CASSLLTGIEQYF.

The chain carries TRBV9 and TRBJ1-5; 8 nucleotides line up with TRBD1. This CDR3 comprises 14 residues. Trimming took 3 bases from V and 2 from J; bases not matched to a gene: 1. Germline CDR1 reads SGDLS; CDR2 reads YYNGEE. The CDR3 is CASSETGGNQPQHF. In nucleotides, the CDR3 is TGTGCCAGCAGCGAGACAGGGGGCAATCAGCCCCAGCATTTT.

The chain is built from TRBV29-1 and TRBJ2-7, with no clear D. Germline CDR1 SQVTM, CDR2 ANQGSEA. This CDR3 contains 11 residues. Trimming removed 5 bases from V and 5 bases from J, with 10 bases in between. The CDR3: CSVTSINEQYF. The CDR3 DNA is TGCAGCGTTACGAGTATTAACGAGCAGTACTTC.

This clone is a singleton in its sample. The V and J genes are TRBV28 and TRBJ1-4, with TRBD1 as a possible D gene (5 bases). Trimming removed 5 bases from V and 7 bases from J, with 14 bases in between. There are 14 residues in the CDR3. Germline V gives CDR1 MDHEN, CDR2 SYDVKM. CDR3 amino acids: CASSPPGNGEKLFF. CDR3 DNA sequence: TGTGCCAGCAGTCCACCAGGGAATGGTGAAAAACTGTTTTTT.

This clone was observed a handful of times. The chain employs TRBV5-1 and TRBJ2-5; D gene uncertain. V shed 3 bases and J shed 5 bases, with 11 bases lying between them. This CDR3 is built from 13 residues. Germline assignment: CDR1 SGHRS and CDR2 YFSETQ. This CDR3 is CASSSVSTETQYF. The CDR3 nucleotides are TGCGCCAGCAGCTCCGTGAGTACGGAGACCCAGTACTTC.

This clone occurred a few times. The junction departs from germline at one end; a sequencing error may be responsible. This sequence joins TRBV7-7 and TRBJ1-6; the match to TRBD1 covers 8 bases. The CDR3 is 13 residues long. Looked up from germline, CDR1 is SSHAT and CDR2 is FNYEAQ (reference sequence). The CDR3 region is CASSSTGDSPLHF. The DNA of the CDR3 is TGTGCTAGCAGCTCGACAGGGGACTCACCCCTCCACTTT.

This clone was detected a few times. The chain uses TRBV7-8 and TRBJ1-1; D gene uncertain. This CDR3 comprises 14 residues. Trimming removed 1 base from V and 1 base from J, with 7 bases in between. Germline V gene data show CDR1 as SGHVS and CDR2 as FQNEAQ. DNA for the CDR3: TGTGCCAGCAGCTTAGAGGCGGCGAACACTGAAGCTTTCTTT. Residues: CASSLEAANTEAFF.

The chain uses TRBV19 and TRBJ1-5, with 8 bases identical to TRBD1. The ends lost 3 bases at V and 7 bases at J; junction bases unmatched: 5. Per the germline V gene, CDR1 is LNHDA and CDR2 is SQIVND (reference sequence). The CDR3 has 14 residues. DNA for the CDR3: TGTGCCAGTAGTATGGACAGGGTGAGGCAGCCCCAGCATTTT. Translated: CASSMDRVRQPQHF.

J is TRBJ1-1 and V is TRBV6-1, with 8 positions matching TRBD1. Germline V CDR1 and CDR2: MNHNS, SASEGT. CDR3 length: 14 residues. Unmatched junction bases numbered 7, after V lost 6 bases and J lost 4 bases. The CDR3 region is CASRLMTGATEAFF. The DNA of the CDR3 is TGTGCCAGCAGGTTGATGACAGGGGCCACTGAAGCTTTCTTT.

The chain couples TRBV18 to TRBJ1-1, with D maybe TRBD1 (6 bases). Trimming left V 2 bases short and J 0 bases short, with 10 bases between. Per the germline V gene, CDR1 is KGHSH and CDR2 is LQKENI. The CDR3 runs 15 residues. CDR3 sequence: CASSPSTGMNTEAFF. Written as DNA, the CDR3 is TGTGCCAGCTCACCATCGACAGGCATGAACACTGAAGCTTTCTTT.

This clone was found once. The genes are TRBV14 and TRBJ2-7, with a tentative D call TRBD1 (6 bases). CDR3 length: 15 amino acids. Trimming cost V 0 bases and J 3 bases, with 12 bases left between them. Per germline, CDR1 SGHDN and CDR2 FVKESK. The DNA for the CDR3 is TGTGCCAGCAGCCAAGAAGCAGGGGCCTACTACGAGCAGTACTTC. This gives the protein CASSQEAGAYYEQYF.

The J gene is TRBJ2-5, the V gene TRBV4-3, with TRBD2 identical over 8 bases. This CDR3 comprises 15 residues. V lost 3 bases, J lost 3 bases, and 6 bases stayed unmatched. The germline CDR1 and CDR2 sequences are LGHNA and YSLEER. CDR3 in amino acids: CASSHSRGGKETQYF. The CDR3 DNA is TGCGCCAGCAGCCATTCCCGGGGGGGGAAAGAGACCCAGTACTTC.

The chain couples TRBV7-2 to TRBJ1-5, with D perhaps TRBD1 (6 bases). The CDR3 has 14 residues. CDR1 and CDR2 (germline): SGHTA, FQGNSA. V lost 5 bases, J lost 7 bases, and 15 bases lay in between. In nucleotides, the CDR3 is TGTGCCAGCAGCGAACAACAGGGAGGGCAGCCCCAGCATTTT. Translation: CASSEQQGGQPQHF.

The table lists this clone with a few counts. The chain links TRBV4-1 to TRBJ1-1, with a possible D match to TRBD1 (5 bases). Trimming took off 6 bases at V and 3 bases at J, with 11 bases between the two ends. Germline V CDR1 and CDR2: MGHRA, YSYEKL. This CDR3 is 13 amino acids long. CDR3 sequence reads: CASSKRGDTEAFF. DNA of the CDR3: TGCGCCAGCAGTAAGCGGGGGGACACTGAAGCTTTCTTT.

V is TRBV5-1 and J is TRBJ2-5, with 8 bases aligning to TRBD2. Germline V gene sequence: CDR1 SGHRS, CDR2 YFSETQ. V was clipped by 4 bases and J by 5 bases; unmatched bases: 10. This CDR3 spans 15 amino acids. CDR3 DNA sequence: TGCGCCAGCAGCCCCTCCGGGGGGGGCTGGGAGACCCAGTACTTC. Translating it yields CASSPSGGGWETQYF.

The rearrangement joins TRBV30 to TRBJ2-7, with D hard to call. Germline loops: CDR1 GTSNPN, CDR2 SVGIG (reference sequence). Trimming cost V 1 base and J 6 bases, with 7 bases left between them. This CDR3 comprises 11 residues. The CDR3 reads CAWSAQVEQYF. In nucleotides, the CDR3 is TGTGCCTGGAGTGCTCAGGTCGAGCAGTACTTC.

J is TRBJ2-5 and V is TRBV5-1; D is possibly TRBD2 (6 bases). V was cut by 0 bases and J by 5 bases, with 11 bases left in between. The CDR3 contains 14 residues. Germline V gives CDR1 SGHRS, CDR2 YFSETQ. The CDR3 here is CASSLEAGRETQYF. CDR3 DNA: TGCGCCAGCAGCTTGGAGGCTGGGAGGGAGACCCAGTACTTC.

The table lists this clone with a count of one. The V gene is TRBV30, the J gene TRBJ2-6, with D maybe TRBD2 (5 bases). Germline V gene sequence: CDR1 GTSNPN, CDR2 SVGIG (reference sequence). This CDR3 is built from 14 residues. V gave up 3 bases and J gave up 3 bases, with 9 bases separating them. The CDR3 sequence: CAWRLGIGANVLTF. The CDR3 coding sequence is TGTGCCTGGAGACTCGGGATTGGGGCCAACGTCCTGACTTTC.

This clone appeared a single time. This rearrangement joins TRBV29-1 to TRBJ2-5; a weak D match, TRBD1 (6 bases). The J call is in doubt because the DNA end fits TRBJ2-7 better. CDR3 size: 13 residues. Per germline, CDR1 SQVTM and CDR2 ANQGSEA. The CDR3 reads CSPGQNGFYEQYF. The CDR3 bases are TGCAGCCCTGGACAGAATGGGTTCTACGAGCAGTACTTC.

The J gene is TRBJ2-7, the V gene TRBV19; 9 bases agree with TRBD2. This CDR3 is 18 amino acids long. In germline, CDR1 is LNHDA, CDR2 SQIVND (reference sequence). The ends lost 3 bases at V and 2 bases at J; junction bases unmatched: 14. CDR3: CASSIARAGGSTTYEQYF. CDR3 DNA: TGTGCCAGTAGTATCGCTAGAGCGGGGGGCTCAACCACCTACGAGCAGTACTTC. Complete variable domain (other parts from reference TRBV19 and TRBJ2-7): DGGITQSPKYLFRKEGQNVTLSCEQNLNHDAMYWYRQDPGQGLRLIYYSQIVNDFQKGDIAEGYSVSREKKESFPLTVTSAQKNPTAFYLCASSIARAGGSTTYEQYFGPGTRLTVT.

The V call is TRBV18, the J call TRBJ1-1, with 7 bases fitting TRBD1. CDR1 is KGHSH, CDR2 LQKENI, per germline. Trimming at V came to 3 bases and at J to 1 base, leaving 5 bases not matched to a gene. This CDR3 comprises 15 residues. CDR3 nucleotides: TGTGCCAGCTCACCCCGGCAGGGGGGGAACACTGAAGCTTTCTTT. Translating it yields CASSPRQGGNTEAFF.

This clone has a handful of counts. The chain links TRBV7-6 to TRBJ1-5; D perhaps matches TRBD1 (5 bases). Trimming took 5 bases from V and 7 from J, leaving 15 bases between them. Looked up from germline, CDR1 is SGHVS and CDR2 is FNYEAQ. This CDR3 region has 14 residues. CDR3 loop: CASSESGGIQPQHF. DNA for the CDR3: TGTGCCAGCAGCGAATCGGGGGGAATCCAGCCCCAGCATTTT.